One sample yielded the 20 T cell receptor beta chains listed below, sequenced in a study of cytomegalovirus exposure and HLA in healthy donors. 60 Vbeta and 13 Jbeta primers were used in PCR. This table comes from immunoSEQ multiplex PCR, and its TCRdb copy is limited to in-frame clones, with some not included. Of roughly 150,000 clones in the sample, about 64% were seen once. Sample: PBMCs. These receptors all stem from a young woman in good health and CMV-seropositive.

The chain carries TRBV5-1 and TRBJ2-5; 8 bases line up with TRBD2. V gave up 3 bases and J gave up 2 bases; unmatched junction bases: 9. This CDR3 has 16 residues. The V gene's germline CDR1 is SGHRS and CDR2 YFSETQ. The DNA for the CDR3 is TGCGCCAGCAGCTCCTGGATCGGCGGGGGGCAAGAGACCCAGTACTTC. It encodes CASSSWIGGGQETQYF.

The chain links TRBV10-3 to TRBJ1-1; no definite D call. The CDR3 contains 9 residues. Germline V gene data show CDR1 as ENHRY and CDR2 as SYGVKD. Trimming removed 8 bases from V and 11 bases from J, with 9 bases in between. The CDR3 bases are TGTGCCATCCGACAACGGGCTTTCTTT. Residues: CAIRQRAFF.

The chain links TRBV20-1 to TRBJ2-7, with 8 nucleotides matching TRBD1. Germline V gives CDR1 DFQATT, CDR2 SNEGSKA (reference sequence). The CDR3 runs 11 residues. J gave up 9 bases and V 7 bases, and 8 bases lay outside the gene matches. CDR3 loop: CSGSTGDVQYF. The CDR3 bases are TGCAGTGGTTCGACAGGGGATGTGCAGTACTTC.

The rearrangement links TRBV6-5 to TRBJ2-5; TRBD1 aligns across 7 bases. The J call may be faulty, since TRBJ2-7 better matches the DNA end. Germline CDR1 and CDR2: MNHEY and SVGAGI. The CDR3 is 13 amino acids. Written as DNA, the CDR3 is TGTGCCAGCAGCAGAGGGACAGACTACGAGCAGTACTTC. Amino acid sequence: CASSRGTDYEQYF.

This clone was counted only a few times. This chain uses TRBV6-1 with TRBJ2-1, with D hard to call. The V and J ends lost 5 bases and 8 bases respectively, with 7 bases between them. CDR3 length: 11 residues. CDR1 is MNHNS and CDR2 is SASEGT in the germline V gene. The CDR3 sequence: CASSSFYEQFF. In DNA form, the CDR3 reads TGTGCCAGCAGTTCTTTTTATGAGCAGTTCTTC.

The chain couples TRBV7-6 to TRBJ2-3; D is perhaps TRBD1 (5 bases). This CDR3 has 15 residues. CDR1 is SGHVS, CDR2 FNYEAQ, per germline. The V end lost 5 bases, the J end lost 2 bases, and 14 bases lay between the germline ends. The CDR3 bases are TGTGCCAGCAGCCCAGGGAACAGTTACACAGATACGCAGTATTTT. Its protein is CASSPGNSYTDTQYF. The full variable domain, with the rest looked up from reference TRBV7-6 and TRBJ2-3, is GAGVSQSPRYKVTKRGQDVALRCDPISGHVSLYWYRQALGQGPEFLTYFNYEAQQDKSGLPNDRFSAERPEGSISTLTIQRTEQRDSAMYRCASSPGNSYTDTQYFGPGTRLTVL.

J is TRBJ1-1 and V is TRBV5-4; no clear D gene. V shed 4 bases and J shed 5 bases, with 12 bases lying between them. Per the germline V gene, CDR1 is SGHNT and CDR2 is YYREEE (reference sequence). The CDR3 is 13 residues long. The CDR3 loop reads CASSVPPRTEAFF. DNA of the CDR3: TGTGCCAGCAGCGTACCCCCGCGGACTGAAGCTTTCTTT.

The chain's CDR3 is CASSGRGGWTGELFF. In DNA form, the CDR3 reads TGTGCCAGCAGTGGTAGGGGGGGGTGGACCGGGGAGCTGTTTTTT. The V and J genes are TRBV6-1 and TRBJ2-2, with D possibly matching TRBD2 (7 bases). This CDR3 spans 15 amino acids. Trimming removed 4 bases from V and 5 bases from J, with 14 bases in between. Germline lookup yields CDR1 MNHNS and CDR2 SASEGT.

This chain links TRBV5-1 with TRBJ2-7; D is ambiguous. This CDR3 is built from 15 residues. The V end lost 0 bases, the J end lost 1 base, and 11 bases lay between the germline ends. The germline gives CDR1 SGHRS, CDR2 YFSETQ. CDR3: CASSLGARSSYEQYF. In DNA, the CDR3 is TGCGCCAGCAGCTTGGGGGCCCGATCTTCCTACGAGCAGTACTTC.

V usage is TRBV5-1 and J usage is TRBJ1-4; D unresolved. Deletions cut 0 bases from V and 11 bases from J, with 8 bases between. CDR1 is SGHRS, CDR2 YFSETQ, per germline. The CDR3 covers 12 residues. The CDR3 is CASSLDGFKLFF. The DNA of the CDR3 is TGCGCCAGCAGCTTGGATGGCTTTAAACTGTTTTTT.

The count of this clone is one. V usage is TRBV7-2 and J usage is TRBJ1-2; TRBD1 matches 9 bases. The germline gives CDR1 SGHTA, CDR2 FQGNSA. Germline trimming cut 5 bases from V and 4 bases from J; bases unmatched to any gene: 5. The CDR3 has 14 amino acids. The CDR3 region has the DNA TGTGCCAGCAGCGGCCGGGACAGGGTCTATGGCTACACCTTC. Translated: CASSGRDRVYGYTF.

CDR3 bases: TGTGCCAGCAGTTACGCCCTGACCCGACGGACTAGCGAGCAGTACTTC. Amino acids: CASSYALTRRTSEQYF. This chain uses TRBV6-5 with TRBJ2-7; 7 bases align to TRBD2. J gave up 6 bases and V 2 bases, and 13 bases lay outside the gene matches. CDR1 is MNHEY and CDR2 is SVGAGI in the germline V gene. This CDR3 has 16 residues.

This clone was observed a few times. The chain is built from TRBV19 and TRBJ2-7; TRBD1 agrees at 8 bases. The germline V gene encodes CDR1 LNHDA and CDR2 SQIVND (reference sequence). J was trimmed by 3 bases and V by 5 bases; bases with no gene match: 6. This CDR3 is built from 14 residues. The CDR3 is CASSPGTGGYEQYF. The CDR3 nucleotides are TGTGCCAGTAGTCCCGGGACAGGAGGCTACGAGCAGTACTTC.

The CDR3 DNA follows: TGTGCCAGCAGCTTGAGAGCGGTGCCACCCTACGAGCAGTACTTC. Amino acid sequence: CASSLRAVPPYEQYF. J is TRBJ2-7 and V is TRBV5-4; D perhaps matches TRBD2 (5 bases). CDR1 SGHNT and CDR2 YYREEE come from the germline V gene (reference sequence). The CDR3 is 15 residues long. V was cut by 1 base and J by 2 bases, with 13 bases left in between.

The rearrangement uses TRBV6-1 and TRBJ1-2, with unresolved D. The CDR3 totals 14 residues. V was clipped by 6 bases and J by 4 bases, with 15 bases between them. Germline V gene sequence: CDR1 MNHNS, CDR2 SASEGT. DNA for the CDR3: TGTGCCAGCAGGGAGGAAGGAAAAAGCTATGGCTACACCTTC. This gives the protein CASREEGKSYGYTF.

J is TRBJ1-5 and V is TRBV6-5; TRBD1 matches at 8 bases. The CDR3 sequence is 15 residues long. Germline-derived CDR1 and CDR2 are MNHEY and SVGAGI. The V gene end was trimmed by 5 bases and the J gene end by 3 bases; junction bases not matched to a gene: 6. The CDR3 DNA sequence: TGTGCCAGCAGTGCCTCAGGGGGCCTCAATCAGCCCCAGCATTTT. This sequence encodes CASSASGGLNQPQHF.

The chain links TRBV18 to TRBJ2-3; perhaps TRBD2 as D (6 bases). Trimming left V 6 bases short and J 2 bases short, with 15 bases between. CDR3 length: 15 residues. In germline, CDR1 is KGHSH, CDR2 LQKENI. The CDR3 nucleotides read TGTGCCAGCTCCCCAAATGGAGGGAACACAGATACGCAGTATTTT. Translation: CASSPNGGNTDTQYF.

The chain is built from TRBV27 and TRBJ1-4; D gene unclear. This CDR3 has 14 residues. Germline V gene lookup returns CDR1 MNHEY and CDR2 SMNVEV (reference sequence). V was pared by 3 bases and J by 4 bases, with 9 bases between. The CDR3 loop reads CASSFGRNNEKLFF. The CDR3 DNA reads TGTGCCAGCAGTTTCGGCAGGAATAATGAAAAACTGTTTTTT.

Written as DNA, the CDR3 is TGTGCCAGCAGCCCCAATAGGAACACTGAAGCTTTCTTT. This gives the protein CASSPNRNTEAFF. The V call is TRBV6-5, the J call TRBJ1-1; D is ambiguous. The CDR3 extends over 13 amino acids. With 6 bases removed from V and 1 base from J, the gap between germline ends came to 9 bases. Per germline, CDR1 MNHEY and CDR2 SVGAGI.

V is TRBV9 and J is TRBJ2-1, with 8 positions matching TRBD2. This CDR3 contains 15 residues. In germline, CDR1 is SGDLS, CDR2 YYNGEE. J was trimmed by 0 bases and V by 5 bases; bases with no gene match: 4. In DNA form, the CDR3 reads TGTGCCAGCAGGGCAAGCGGGAGCTCCTACAATGAGCAGTTCTTC. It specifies CASRASGSSYNEQFF.